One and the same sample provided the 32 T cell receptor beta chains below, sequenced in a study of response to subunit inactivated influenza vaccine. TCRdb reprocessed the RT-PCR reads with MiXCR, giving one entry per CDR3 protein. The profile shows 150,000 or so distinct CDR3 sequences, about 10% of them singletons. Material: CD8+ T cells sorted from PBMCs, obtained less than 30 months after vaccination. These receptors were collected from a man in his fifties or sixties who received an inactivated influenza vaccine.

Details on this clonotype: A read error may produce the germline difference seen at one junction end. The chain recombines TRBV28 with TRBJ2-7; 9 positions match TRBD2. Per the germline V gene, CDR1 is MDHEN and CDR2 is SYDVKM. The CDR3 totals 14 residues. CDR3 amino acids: CTSSSLAGPYEQYF. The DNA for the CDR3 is TGTACCAGCAGTTCCCTAGCGGGACCCTACGAGCAGTACTTC. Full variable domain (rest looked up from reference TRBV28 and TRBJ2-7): DVKVTQSSRYLVKRTGEKVFLECVQDMDHENMFWYRQDPGLGLRLIYFSYDVKMKEKGDIPEGYSVSREKKERFSLILESASTNQTSMYLCTSSSLAGPYEQYFGPGTRLTVT.

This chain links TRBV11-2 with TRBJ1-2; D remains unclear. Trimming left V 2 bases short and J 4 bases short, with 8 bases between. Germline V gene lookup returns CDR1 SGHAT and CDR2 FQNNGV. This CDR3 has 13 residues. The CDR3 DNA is TGTGCCAGCAGCTTAAACCCGACCTATGGCTACACCTTC. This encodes CASSLNPTYGYTF. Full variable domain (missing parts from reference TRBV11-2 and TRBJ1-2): EAGVAQSPRYKIIEKRQSVAFWCNPISGHATLYWYQQILGQGPKLLIQFQNNGVVDDSQLPKDRFSAERLKGVDSTLKIQPAKLEDSAVYLCASSLNPTYGYTFGSGTRLTVV.

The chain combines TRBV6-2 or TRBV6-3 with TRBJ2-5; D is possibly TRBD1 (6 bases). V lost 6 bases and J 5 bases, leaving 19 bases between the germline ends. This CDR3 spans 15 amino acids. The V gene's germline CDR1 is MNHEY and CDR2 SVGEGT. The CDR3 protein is CASSYTGSVGETQYF. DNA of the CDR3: TGTGCCAGCAGCTATACAGGGTCGGTAGGGGAGACCCAGTACTTC.

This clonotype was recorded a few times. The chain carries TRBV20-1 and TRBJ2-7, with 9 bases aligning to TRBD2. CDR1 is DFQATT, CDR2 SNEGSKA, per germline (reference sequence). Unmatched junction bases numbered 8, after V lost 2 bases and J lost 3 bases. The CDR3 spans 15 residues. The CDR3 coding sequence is TGCAGTGCTAGAAGCCGTAGCGGGAGTCTCTACGAGCAGTACTTC. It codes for CSARSRSGSLYEQYF.

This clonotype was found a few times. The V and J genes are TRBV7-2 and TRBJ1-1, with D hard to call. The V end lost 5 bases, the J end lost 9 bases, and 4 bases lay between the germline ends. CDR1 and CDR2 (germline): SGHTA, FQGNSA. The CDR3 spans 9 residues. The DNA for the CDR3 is TGTGCCAGCAGCATTAAAGCTTTCTTT. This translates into CASSIKAFF.

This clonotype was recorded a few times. In DNA, the CDR3 is TGTGCCAGCAGCCGGGCGGGAGGGATGAATTACAATGAGCAGTTCTTC. Its translation is CASSRAGGMNYNEQFF. The chain recombines TRBV14 with TRBJ2-1; 9 nucleotides line up with TRBD2. CDR3 length equals 16 residues. CDR1 is SGHDN, CDR2 FVKESK, per germline. J was trimmed by 4 bases and V by 4 bases; bases with no gene match: 8. The variable domain in full, completed from reference TRBV14 and TRBJ2-1, reads EAGVTQFPSHSVIEKGQTVTLRCDPISGHDNLYWYRRVMGKEIKFLLHFVKESKQDESGMPNNRFLAERTGGTYSTLKVQPAELEDSGVYFCASSRAGGMNYNEQFFGPGTRLTVL.

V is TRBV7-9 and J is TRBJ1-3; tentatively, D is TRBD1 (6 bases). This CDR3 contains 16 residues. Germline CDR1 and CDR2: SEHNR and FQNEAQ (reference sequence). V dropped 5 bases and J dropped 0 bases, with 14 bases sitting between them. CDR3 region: CASSQGTPASGNTIYF. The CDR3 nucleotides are TGTGCCAGCAGCCAGGGGACACCCGCCTCTGGAAACACCATATATTTT.

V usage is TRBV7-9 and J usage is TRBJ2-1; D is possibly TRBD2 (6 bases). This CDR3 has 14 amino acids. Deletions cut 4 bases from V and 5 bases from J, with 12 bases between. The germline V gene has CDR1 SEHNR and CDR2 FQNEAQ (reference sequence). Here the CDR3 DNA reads TGTGCCAGCAGCTCCACCCGGACTAACAATGAGCAGTTCTTC. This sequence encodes CASSSTRTNNEQFF. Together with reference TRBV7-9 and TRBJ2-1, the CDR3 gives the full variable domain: DTGVSQNPRHKITKRGQNVTFRCDPISEHNRLYWYRQTLGQGPEFLTYFQNEAQLEKSRLLSDRFSAERPKGSFSTLEIQRTEQGDSAMYLCASSSTRTNNEQFFGPGTRLTVL.

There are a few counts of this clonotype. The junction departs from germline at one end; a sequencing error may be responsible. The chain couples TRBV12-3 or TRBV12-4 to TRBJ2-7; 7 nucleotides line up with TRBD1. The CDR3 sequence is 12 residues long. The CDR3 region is CASSLEGGTGDF. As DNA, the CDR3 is TGTGCCAGCAGTTTAGAAGGGGGAACAGGGGACTTC.

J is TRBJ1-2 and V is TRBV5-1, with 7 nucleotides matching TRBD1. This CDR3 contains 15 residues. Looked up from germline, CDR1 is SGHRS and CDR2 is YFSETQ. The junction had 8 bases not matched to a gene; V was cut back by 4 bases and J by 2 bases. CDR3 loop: CASSPGDRLNYGYTF. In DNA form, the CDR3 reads TGCGCCAGCAGCCCTGGGGACAGATTAAACTATGGCTACACCTTC.

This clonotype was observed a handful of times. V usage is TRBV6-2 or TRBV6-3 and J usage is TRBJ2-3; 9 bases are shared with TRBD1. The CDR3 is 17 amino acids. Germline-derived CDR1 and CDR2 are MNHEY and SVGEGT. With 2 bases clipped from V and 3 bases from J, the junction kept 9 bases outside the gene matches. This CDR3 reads CASSYGTGRTRTDTQYF. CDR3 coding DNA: TGTGCCAGCAGTTACGGGACAGGGAGGACCCGGACAGATACGCAGTATTTT.

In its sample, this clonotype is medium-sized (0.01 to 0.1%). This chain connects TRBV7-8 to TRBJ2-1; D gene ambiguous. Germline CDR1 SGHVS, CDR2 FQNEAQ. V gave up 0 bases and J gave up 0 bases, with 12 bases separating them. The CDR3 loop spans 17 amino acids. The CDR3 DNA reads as TGTGCCAGCAGCTTAGCCATCGTCTCCAGCTCCTACAATGAGCAGTTCTTC. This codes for CASSLAIVSSSYNEQFF.

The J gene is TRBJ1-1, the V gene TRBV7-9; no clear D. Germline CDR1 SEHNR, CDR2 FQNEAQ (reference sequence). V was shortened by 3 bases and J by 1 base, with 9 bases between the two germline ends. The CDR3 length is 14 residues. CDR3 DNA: TGTGCCAGCAGCTTGCCCGGAAAGAACACTGAAGCTTTCTTT. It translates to CASSLPGKNTEAFF.

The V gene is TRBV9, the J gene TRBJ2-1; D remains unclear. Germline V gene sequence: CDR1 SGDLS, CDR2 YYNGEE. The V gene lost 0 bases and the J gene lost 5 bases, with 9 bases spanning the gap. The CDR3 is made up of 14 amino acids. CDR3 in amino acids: CASSVAAGNNEQFF. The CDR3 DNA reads TGTGCCAGCAGCGTAGCGGCAGGAAACAATGAGCAGTTCTTC.

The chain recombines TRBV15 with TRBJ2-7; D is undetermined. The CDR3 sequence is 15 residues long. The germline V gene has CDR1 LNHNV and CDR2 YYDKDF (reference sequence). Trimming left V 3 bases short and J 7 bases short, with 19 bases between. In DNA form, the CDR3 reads TGTGCCACCAGCAGGTCTTTATTAGCAGGTCGGGAGCAGTACTTC. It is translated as CATSRSLLAGREQYF. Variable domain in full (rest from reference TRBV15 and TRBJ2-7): DAMVIQNPRYQVTQFGKPVTLSCSQTLNHNVMYWYQQKSSQAPKLLFHYYDKDFNNEADTPDNFQSRRPNTSFCFLDIRSPGLGDTAMYLCATSRSLLAGREQYFGPGTRLTVT.

CDR3: CASRALAGNFEQFF. CDR3 nucleotides: TGTGCCAGCAGAGCACTAGCGGGCAACTTTGAGCAGTTCTTC. The rearrangement uses TRBV28 and TRBJ2-1; 9 positions agree with TRBD2. Germline CDR1 MDHEN, CDR2 SYDVKM. The CDR3 extends over 14 amino acids. Trimming removed 6 bases from V and 9 bases from J; junction bases left unmatched: 9.

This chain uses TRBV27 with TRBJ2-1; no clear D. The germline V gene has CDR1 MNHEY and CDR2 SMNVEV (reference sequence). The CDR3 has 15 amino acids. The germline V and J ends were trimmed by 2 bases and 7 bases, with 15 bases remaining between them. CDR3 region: CASSLIRVSPNEQFF. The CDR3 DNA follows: TGTGCCAGCAGTTTAATCAGAGTGTCTCCGAATGAGCAGTTCTTC.

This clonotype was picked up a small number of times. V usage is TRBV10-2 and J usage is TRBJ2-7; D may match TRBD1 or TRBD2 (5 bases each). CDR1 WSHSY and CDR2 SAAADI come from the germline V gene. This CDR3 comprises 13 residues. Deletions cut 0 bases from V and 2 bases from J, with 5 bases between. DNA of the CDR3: TGCGCCAGCAGTGAGTCGGGGGCCTACGAGCAGTACTTC. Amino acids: CASSESGAYEQYF.

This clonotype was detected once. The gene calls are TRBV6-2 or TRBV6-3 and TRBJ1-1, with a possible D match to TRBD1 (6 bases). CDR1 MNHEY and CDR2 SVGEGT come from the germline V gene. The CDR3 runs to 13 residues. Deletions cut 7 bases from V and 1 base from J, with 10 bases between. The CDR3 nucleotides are TGTGCCAGCACCTGGACAGAGAACACTGAAGCTTTCTTT. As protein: CASTWTENTEAFF.

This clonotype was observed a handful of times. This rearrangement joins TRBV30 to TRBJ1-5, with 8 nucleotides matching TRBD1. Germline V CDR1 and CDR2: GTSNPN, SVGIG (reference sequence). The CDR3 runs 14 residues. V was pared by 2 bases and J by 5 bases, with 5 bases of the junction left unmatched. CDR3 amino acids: CAWSSGQGDQPQHF. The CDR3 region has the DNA TGTGCCTGGAGTAGTGGACAGGGAGATCAGCCCCAGCATTTT.

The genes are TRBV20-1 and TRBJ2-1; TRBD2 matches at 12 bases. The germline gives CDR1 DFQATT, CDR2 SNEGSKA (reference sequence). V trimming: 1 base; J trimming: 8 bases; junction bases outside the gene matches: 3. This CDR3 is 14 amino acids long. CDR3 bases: TGCAGTGCTAGAGCTAGCGGGAGGGCCGATGAGCAGTTCTTC. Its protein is CSARASGRADEQFF.

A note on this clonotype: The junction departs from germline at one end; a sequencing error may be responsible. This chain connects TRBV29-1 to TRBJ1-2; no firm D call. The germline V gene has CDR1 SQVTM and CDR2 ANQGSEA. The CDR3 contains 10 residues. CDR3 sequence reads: CSVEYAGPSF. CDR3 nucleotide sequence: TGCAGCGTTGAATATGCCGGCCCTAGCTTC.

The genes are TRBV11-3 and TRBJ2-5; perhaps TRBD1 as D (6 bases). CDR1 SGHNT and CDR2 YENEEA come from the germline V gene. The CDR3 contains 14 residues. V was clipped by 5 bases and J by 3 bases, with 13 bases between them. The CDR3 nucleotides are TGTGCCAGCAGCGATCTAGGACAGAAAGAGACCCAGTACTTC. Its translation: CASSDLGQKETQYF.

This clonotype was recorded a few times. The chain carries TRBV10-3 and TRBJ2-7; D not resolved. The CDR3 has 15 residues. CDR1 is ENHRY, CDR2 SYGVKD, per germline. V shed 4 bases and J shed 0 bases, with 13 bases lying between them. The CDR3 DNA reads TGTGCCATCAGTGTGTTAGGCACACTCTCCTACGAGCAGTACTTC. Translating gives CAISVLGTLSYEQYF.

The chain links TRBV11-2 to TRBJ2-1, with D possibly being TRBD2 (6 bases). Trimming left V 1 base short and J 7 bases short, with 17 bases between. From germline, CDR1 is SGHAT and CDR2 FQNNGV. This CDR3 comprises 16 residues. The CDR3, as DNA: TGTGCCAGCAGCTTAGGTGGACCTAGCGTTAGGAATGAGCAGTTCTTC. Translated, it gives CASSLGGPSVRNEQFF.

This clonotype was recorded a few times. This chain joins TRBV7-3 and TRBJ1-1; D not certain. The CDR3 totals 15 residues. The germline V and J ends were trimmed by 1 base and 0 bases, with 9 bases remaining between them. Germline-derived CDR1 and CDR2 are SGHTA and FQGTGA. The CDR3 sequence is CASSLNGFMNTEAFF. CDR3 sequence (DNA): TGTGCCAGCAGCTTAAATGGTTTCATGAACACTGAAGCTTTCTTT.

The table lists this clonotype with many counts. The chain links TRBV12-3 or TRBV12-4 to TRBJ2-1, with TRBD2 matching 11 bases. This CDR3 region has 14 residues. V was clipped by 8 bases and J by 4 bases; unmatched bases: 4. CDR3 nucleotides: TGTGCCAGCTATAGCGGGGGGGAGTACAATGAGCAGTTCTTC. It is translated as CASYSGGEYNEQFF.

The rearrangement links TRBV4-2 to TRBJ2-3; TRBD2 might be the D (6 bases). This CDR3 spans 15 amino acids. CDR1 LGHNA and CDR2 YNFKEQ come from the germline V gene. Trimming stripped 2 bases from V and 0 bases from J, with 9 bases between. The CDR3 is CASSQLGGSTDTQYF. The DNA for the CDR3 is TGTGCCAGCAGCCAACTCGGAGGGAGCACAGATACGCAGTATTTT.

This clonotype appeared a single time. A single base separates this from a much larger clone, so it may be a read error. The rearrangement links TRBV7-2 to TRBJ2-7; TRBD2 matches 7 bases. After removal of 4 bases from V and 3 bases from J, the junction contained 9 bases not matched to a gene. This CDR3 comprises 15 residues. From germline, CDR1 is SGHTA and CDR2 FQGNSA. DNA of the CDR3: TGTGCCAGCAGCTATGGGCCGGTAGCGGGCTACGAGCAGTACTTC. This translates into CASSYGPVAGYEQYF.

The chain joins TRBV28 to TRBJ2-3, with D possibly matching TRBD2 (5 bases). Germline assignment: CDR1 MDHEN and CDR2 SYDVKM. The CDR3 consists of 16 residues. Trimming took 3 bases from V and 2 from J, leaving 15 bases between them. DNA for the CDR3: TGTGCCAGCAGTTTCGGTATGGCGGAGGACACAGATACGCAGTATTTT. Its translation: CASSFGMAEDTDTQYF.

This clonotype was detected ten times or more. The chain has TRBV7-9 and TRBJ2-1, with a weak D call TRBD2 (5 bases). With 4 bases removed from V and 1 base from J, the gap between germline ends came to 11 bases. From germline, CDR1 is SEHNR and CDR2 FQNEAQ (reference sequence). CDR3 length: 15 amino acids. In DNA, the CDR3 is TGTGCCAGCAGCTCATGGGAGATTTCCTACAATGAGCAGTTCTTC. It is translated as CASSSWEISYNEQFF.

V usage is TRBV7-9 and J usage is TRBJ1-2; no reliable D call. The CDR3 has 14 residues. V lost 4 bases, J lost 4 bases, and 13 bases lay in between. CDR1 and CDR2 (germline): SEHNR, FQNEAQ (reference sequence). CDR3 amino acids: CASSSGGQFYGYTF. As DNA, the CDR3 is TGTGCCAGCAGCTCGGGTGGGCAGTTCTATGGCTACACCTTC.